Below are 31 T cell receptor beta chains sequenced from a single sample in a study of shared clonotypes between healthy human individuals. Generated by immunoSEQ multiplex PCR, the TCRdb table keeps only in-frame clones and is missing some. Altogether some 2,000,000 clones are present, around 95% being singletons, with the ten largest covering more than 0.1%. Sequencing used naive CD4+ T cells sorted from blood. Subset reported: CD45RA+ positively selected. The source of these receptors is a man between 18 and 29 years old in good health.

This chain connects TRBV5-1 to TRBJ2-5; the D gene could be TRBD1 or TRBD2 (5 bases each). The end of the DNA is better explained by TRBJ2-7, so the J call may be wrong. The CDR3 contains 13 residues. Germline values: CDR1 SGHRS, CDR2 YFSETQ. CDR3 nucleotide sequence: TGCGCCAGCAGCTCGAGTTGGGACCGCGAGCAGTACTTC. Residues: CASSSSWDREQYF.

The J gene is TRBJ2-2, the V gene TRBV7-2; a weak D match, TRBD2 (6 bases). The CDR3 has 18 residues. V was cut by 6 bases and J by 7 bases, with 27 bases left in between. Germline-derived CDR1 and CDR2 are SGHTA and FQGNSA. The DNA for the CDR3 is TGTGCCAGCAGTACCCAATCCGGGAGAAAGACAGTCGTCGGGGAGCTGTTTTTT. Translated: CASSTQSGRKTVVGELFF.

The chain combines TRBV9 with TRBJ1-4; D may be TRBD1 (5 bases). Germline V CDR1 and CDR2: SGDLS, YYNGEE. V lost 0 bases to trimming and J lost 5 bases, with 11 bases between them. CDR3 length equals 15 residues. The CDR3 loop reads CASSVESGRNEKLFF. In nucleotides, the CDR3 is TGTGCCAGCAGCGTAGAGTCAGGGCGGAATGAAAAACTGTTTTTT.

The V and J genes are TRBV2 and TRBJ1-2; TRBD1 matches 7 bases. The trim removed 4 bases at V and 8 bases at J, leaving 4 bases unmatched. The CDR3 spans 12 residues. Germline CDR1 reads SNHLY; CDR2 reads FYNNEI. The CDR3 loop reads CASSGQGQGYTF. The DNA for the CDR3 is TGTGCCAGCAGTGGACAGGGTCAAGGCTACACCTTC.

This rearrangement joins TRBV11-2 to TRBJ2-6; D remains ambiguous. V lost 1 base and J 2 bases, leaving 9 bases between the germline ends. Germline CDR1 reads SGHAT; CDR2 reads FQNNGV. The CDR3 is made up of 16 amino acids. CDR3 nucleotides: TGTGCCAGCAGCTTAGCCGGTCCCACTGGGGCCAACGTCCTGACTTTC. This encodes CASSLAGPTGANVLTF. The variable domain in full, with the rest retrieved from reference TRBV11-2 and TRBJ2-6, is EAGVAQSPRYKIIEKRQSVAFWCNPISGHATLYWYQQILGQGPKLLIQFQNNGVVDDSQLPKDRFSAERLKGVDSTLKIQPAKLEDSAVYLCASSLAGPTGANVLTFGAGSRLTVL.

This sequence joins TRBV7-2 and TRBJ2-2, with 8 bases fitting TRBD2. Germline assignment: CDR1 SGHTA and CDR2 FQGNSA. The ends lost 6 bases at V and 1 base at J; junction bases unmatched: 4. The CDR3 spans 15 residues. The CDR3 DNA is TGTGCCAGCAGTCGTAGCGGGGTGAACACCGGGGAGCTGTTTTTT. It specifies CASSRSGVNTGELFF.

This chain uses TRBV27 with TRBJ1-1; maybe TRBD1 (6 bases). From germline, CDR1 is MNHEY and CDR2 SMNVEV (reference sequence). V was cut by 0 bases and J by 6 bases, with 11 bases left in between. The length of the CDR3 is 14 residues. The CDR3 protein is CASSLSTGFAEAFF. The CDR3 DNA sequence: TGTGCCAGCAGTTTATCCACAGGGTTCGCTGAAGCTTTCTTT.

J is TRBJ1-1 and V is TRBV28; D remains ambiguous. The V and J ends lost 10 bases and 1 base respectively, with 7 bases between them. The CDR3 length is 11 residues. Germline CDR1 MDHEN, CDR2 SYDVKM. The CDR3 reads CAIVGNTEAFF. Written as DNA, the CDR3 is TGTGCCATAGTGGGGAACACTGAAGCTTTCTTT. Full variable domain (rest looked up from reference TRBV28 and TRBJ1-1): DVKVTQSSRYLVKRTGEKVFLECVQDMDHENMFWYRQDPGLGLRLIYFSYDVKMKEKGDIPEGYSVSREKKERFSLILESASTNQTSMYLCAIVGNTEAFFGQGTRLTVV.

This chain uses TRBV5-6 with TRBJ2-3, with 9 bases that match TRBD2. The CDR3 totals 19 residues. Germline CDR1 reads SGHDT; CDR2 reads YYEEEE. V shed 4 bases, J shed 5 bases, and the junction held 20 bases outside the gene matches. The CDR3 DNA sequence: TGTGCCAGCAGCAATACCCTAGGCGGGAGGGCCACTTACGGAGATACGCAGTATTTT. Its protein product is CASSNTLGGRATYGDTQYF. Filled out from reference TRBV5-6 and TRBJ2-3, the complete variable domain reads DAGVTQSPTHLIKTRGQQVTLRCSPKSGHDTVSWYQQALGQGPQFIFQYYEEEERQRGNFPDRFSGHQFPNYSSELNVNALLLGDSALYLCASSNTLGGRATYGDTQYFGPGTRLTVL.

The V call is TRBV6-5, the J call TRBJ1-2; a possible D gene is TRBD1 (6 bases). This CDR3 comprises 14 residues. V was cut by 2 bases and J by 8 bases, with 15 bases left in between. Germline V gene sequence: CDR1 MNHEY, CDR2 SVGAGI. CDR3 nucleotide sequence: TGTGCCAGCAGTTACCAAGACAGGCGCAACGGCTACACCTTC. Protein product: CASSYQDRRNGYTF.

The gene calls are TRBV5-5 and TRBJ2-5; no definite D call. The CDR3 totals 12 residues. V gave up 5 bases and J gave up 1 base, with 6 bases separating them. Germline V gene sequence: CDR1 SGHKS, CDR2 YYEKEE (reference sequence). The chain's CDR3 is CASSMVQETQYF. CDR3 nucleotide sequence: TGTGCCAGCAGTATGGTCCAAGAGACCCAGTACTTC.

The chain joins TRBV5-1 to TRBJ1-1; 7 bases line up with TRBD1. Germline V gene data show CDR1 as SGHRS and CDR2 as YFSETQ. V gave up 4 bases and J gave up 0 bases; unmatched junction bases: 6. This CDR3 is 15 amino acids long. This chain's CDR3 is CASSPATGVNTEAFF. CDR3 in DNA: TGCGCCAGCAGCCCGGCCACAGGGGTGAACACTGAAGCTTTCTTT. Using reference TRBV5-1 and TRBJ1-1 for the parts outside the CDR3, the full variable domain is KAGVTQTPRYLIKTRGQQVTLSCSPISGHRSVSWYQQTPGQGLQFLFEYFSETQRNKGNFPGRFSGRQFSNSRSEMNVSTLELGDSALYLCASSPATGVNTEAFFGQGTRLTVV.

This clone appeared once. This chain connects TRBV5-1 to TRBJ1-1, with 7 bases that match TRBD1. The germline V gene has CDR1 SGHRS and CDR2 YFSETQ. V trimming: 3 bases; J trimming: 0 bases; junction bases outside the gene matches: 8. This CDR3 has 16 residues. The CDR3 nucleotides are TGCGCCAGCAGCTCCAGAACCGGGACAGTGAACACTGAAGCTTTCTTT. Translated: CASSSRTGTVNTEAFF.

This clone was detected only once. Other DNA sequences within the sample encode an identical CDR3. The chain employs TRBV28 and TRBJ1-5, with D possibly being TRBD1 (5 bases). The ends were cut back, 8 bases at V and 1 base at J, with 12 bases in the middle. The CDR3 totals 14 residues. CDR1 MDHEN and CDR2 SYDVKM come from the germline V gene. CDR3 coding DNA: TGTGCCAGCTCATCACCAGGGAGCAATCAGCCCCAGCATTTT. It specifies CASSSPGSNQPQHF.

The chain's CDR3 is CASSLGPGQGSYGYTF. In DNA, the CDR3 is TGTGCCAGCAGCTTAGGTCCGGGACAGGGCTCCTATGGCTACACCTTC. The rearrangement joins TRBV7-9 to TRBJ1-2; 9 nucleotides agree with TRBD1. This CDR3 has 16 amino acids. After removal of 1 base from V and 4 bases from J, the junction contained 7 bases not matched to a gene. CDR1 and CDR2 (germline): SEHNR, FQNEAQ (reference sequence). Full variable domain (remainder filled in from reference TRBV7-9 and TRBJ1-2): DTGVSQNPRHKITKRGQNVTFRCDPISEHNRLYWYRQTLGQGPEFLTYFQNEAQLEKSRLLSDRFSAERPKGSFSTLEIQRTEQGDSAMYLCASSLGPGQGSYGYTFGSGTRLTVV.

The J gene is TRBJ2-3, the V gene TRBV2; a weak D match, TRBD2 (7 bases). V gave up 9 bases and J gave up 2 bases, with 12 bases separating them. Per germline, CDR1 SNHLY and CDR2 FYNNEI. There are 13 residues in the CDR3. The CDR3 DNA reads as TGTGCCAGGGGGGGGCTACACACAGATACGCAGTATTTT. Translating gives CARGGLHTDTQYF.

The count of this clone is one. V usage is TRBV2 and J usage is TRBJ2-5; 8 bases map to TRBD2. The germline gives CDR1 SNHLY, CDR2 FYNNEI. CDR3 size: 15 residues. Trimming took 3 bases from V and 3 from J; bases not matched to a gene: 6. In DNA, the CDR3 is TGTGCCAGCAGTGACTGGACTAGCTGGGAAGAGACCCAGTACTTC. Amino acid sequence: CASSDWTSWEETQYF.

The chain links TRBV19 to TRBJ2-3; D might be TRBD1 (6 bases). CDR1 is LNHDA, CDR2 SQIVND, per germline (reference sequence). Deletions cut 3 bases from V and 11 bases from J, with 15 bases between. The CDR3 is 13 amino acids. The CDR3 region is CASSMGDRSGQYF. The DNA for the CDR3 is TGTGCCAGTAGTATGGGTGACAGGAGTGGGCAGTATTTT.

This chain links TRBV5-1 with TRBJ1-2; D ambiguous. V lost 2 bases and J 0 bases, leaving 8 bases between the germline ends. The germline V gene encodes CDR1 SGHRS and CDR2 YFSETQ. The CDR3 loop spans 14 amino acids. DNA of the CDR3: TGCGCCAGCAGCTTTACACCCTCTAACTATGGCTACACCTTC. Translating it yields CASSFTPSNYGYTF.

The genes are TRBV30 and TRBJ2-3; D call uncertain. CDR1 is GTSNPN, CDR2 SVGIG, per germline (reference sequence). The CDR3 has 19 amino acids. V shed 0 bases and J shed 2 bases, with 24 bases lying between them. The CDR3: CAWSVRYNSPFRSTDTQYF. In DNA form, the CDR3 reads TGTGCCTGGAGTGTACGTTACAATAGCCCCTTTCGTTCCACAGATACGCAGTATTTT.

V usage is TRBV30 and J usage is TRBJ2-1; D is perhaps TRBD1 (5 bases). V gave up 0 bases and J gave up 9 bases, with 9 bases separating them. Germline loops: CDR1 GTSNPN, CDR2 SVGIG (reference sequence). This CDR3 is built from 12 residues. The CDR3 loop reads CAWSVHRGEQFF. Here the CDR3 DNA reads TGTGCCTGGAGTGTACATAGGGGTGAGCAGTTCTTC. Together with reference TRBV30 and TRBJ2-1, the CDR3 gives the full variable domain: SQTIHQWPATLVQPVGSPLSLECTVEGTSNPNLYWYRQAAGRGLQLLFYSVGIGQISSEVPQNLSASRPQDRQFILSSKKLLLSDSGFYLCAWSVHRGEQFFGPGTRLTVL.

The chain uses TRBV18 and TRBJ1-4, with 7 bases fitting TRBD1. The CDR3 is made up of 14 amino acids. CDR1 and CDR2 (germline): KGHSH, LQKENI. The trim removed 5 bases at V and 7 bases at J, leaving 7 bases unmatched. CDR3 region: CASSSGTVSEKLFF. The CDR3 DNA reads as TGTGCCAGCTCATCGGGGACAGTCAGTGAAAAACTGTTTTTT.

The gene calls are TRBV6-5 and TRBJ1-1; 7 bases fit TRBD1. The V gene's germline CDR1 is MNHEY and CDR2 SVGAGI. V gave up 7 bases and J gave up 5 bases; unmatched junction bases: 7. The CDR3 extends over 13 amino acids. Here the CDR3 DNA reads TGTGCCAGCAAAACAGGGGAGCGGACTGAAGCTTTCTTT. It codes for CASKTGERTEAFF.

The sample holds one count of this clone. The V call is TRBV19, the J call TRBJ2-7, with 9 bases aligning to TRBD1. V lost 4 bases and J lost 4; bases outside the gene matches: 8. In germline, CDR1 is LNHDA, CDR2 SQIVND (reference sequence). CDR3 size: 15 residues. The CDR3 spells CASSRGQGLTYEQYF. CDR3 sequence (DNA): TGTGCCAGTAGTAGGGGACAGGGTCTCACGTACGAGCAGTACTTC.

The V gene is TRBV13, the J gene TRBJ2-5; D not resolved. Germline CDR1 and CDR2: PRHDT and FYEKMQ (reference sequence). Trimming cost V 6 bases and J 2 bases, with 10 bases left between them. The CDR3 loop spans 13 amino acids. CDR3 residues: CASSPRMQETQYF. In DNA, the CDR3 is TGTGCCAGCAGTCCTAGAATGCAAGAGACCCAGTACTTC.

With regard to this clone: Distinct nucleotide sequences in the sample also encode this CDR3. The chain combines TRBV7-2 with TRBJ2-7; TRBD1 might be the D (6 bases). The CDR3 covers 15 residues. CDR1 and CDR2 (germline): SGHTA, FQGNSA. Trimming stripped 1 base from V and 1 base from J, with 11 bases between. CDR3 residues: CASSLDRARSYEQYF. As DNA, the CDR3 is TGTGCCAGCAGCTTAGACAGGGCCAGATCCTACGAGCAGTACTTC. Complete variable domain (other parts from reference TRBV7-2 and TRBJ2-7): GAGVSQSPSNKVTEKGKDVELRCDPISGHTALYWYRQSLGQGLEFLIYFQGNSAPDKSGLPSDRFSAERTGGSVSTLTIQRTQQEDSAVYLCASSLDRARSYEQYFGPGTRLTVT.

This chain joins TRBV29-1 and TRBJ1-1; a weak D match, TRBD1 (6 bases). The CDR3 is 12 residues long. V was pared by 7 bases and J by 4 bases, with 13 bases between. Germline loops: CDR1 SQVTM, CDR2 ANQGSEA. CDR3 protein: CSAEGGGTEAFF. The CDR3 nucleotides read TGCAGCGCCGAGGGGGGCGGCACTGAAGCTTTCTTT.

This sequence joins TRBV5-1 and TRBJ2-7; D unresolved. Germline assignment: CDR1 SGHRS and CDR2 YFSETQ. The CDR3 is 16 residues long. V was pared by 0 bases and J by 0 bases, with 13 bases between. CDR3 amino acids: CASSLGYDVSSYEQYF. The CDR3 bases are TGCGCCAGCAGCTTGGGTTATGACGTTAGCTCCTACGAGCAGTACTTC.

This chain joins TRBV27 and TRBJ2-5; maybe TRBD1 (6 bases). CDR1 is MNHEY, CDR2 SMNVEV, per germline (reference sequence). The CDR3 totals 13 residues. The V end lost 3 bases, the J end lost 5 bases, and 10 bases lay between the germline ends. CDR3 residues: CASSFWGHETQYF. CDR3 DNA sequence: TGTGCCAGCAGTTTTTGGGGGCACGAGACCCAGTACTTC.

The rearrangement uses TRBV19 and TRBJ1-5; 8 positions agree with TRBD1. V shed 5 bases, J shed 3 bases, and the junction held 6 bases outside the gene matches. The CDR3 covers 15 residues. Looked up from germline, CDR1 is LNHDA and CDR2 is SQIVND (reference sequence). The CDR3 loop is CASSWQGAPNQPQHF. The CDR3 bases are TGTGCCAGTAGTTGGCAGGGGGCGCCCAATCAGCCCCAGCATTTT. Combining the CDR3 with reference TRBV19 and TRBJ1-5 gives the whole variable domain DGGITQSPKYLFRKEGQNVTLSCEQNLNHDAMYWYRQDPGQGLRLIYYSQIVNDFQKGDIAEGYSVSREKKESFPLTVTSAQKNPTAFYLCASSWQGAPNQPQHFGDGTRLSIL.

This chain joins TRBV7-9 and TRBJ1-1; D uncertain. This CDR3 contains 13 residues. The germline gives CDR1 SEHNR, CDR2 FQNEAQ (reference sequence). Trimming removed 0 bases from V and 8 bases from J, with 10 bases in between. The CDR3 protein is CASSLAASPEAFF. The CDR3 DNA follows: TGTGCCAGCAGCTTAGCAGCGTCCCCAGAAGCTTTCTTT.